This T cell receptor beta chain was identified in a study of T cells after yellow fever vaccination. Study background: In the case of low-cell-number fractions, SMART-Seq v4 Ultra Low Input was used for preparation. Study-level results: Primary-vaccination clones mostly resurfaced post-booster (about 96% CD4, approximately 90% CD8).

A remark on this clonotype: The antigen is undetermined.

Per germline, CDR1 DFQATT and CDR2 SNEGSKA (reference sequence). The CDR3 runs 13 residues. The V end was cut by 1 base, the J end by 8 bases, with 12 bases between. For TCR, cDNA came from 5'RACE template switching, which added a universal primer site and UMIs. Each CDR3 protein is one row after TCRdb ran MiXCR on the 5' RACE reads. Of a few hundred thousand distinct CDR3 sequences in the sample, approximately 7% are singletons; the top ten hold 18%. The chain uses TRBV20-1 and TRBJ2-1; the D gene is possibly TRBD2 (6 bases). The TCR comes from a man between 18 and 35 years old who received the YFV17D yellow fever vaccine. Sequenced material: PBMCs, taken roughly 45 days after the first yellow fever vaccination. The CDR3 spells CSARAFREDEQFF. CDR3 DNA: TGCAGTGCTAGAGCATTTAGGGAGGATGAGCAGTTCTTC.